The next 9 T cell receptor beta chains were all read from a single sample in a study of T cell responses to AZD1222 COVID-19 vaccine. Generated by immunoSEQ multiplex PCR, the TCRdb table keeps only in-frame clones and is missing some. The table lists about 120,000 clones, about 85% of them singletons. Material: peripheral blood, obtained 28 days after the second AZD1222 dose. Receptors were obtained from an adult who received the AZD1222 COVID-19 vaccine.

This clone was found a few times. The genes are TRBV7-2 and TRBJ1-5; D not resolved. The germline CDR1 and CDR2 sequences are SGHTA and FQGNSA. The CDR3 consists of 16 residues. Trimming removed 0 bases at V and 1 base at J, with 10 bases between. The CDR3 reads CASSLAPGNSNQPQHF. CDR3 coding DNA: TGTGCCAGCAGCTTAGCTCCCGGGAACAGCAATCAGCCCCAGCATTTT.

The V call is TRBV11-2, the J call TRBJ1-2; D is possibly TRBD1 (5 bases). V was clipped by 5 bases and J by 4 bases, with 14 bases between them. This CDR3 has 14 residues. Germline lookup yields CDR1 SGHAT and CDR2 FQNNGV. The CDR3 nucleotides are TGTGCCAGCAGCACGGATTGGGGCCCCTATGGCTACACCTTC. Translating it yields CASSTDWGPYGYTF.

The chain has TRBV7-6 and TRBJ1-1; tentative D call: TRBD1 (5 bases). V shed 5 bases and J shed 2 bases, with 12 bases lying between them. The germline V gene has CDR1 SGHVS and CDR2 FNYEAQ. The CDR3 spans 14 residues. CDR3: CASSPYGGNTEAFF. The CDR3 DNA follows: TGTGCCAGCAGCCCCTACGGGGGAAACACTGAAGCTTTCTTT.

The chain links TRBV5-6 to TRBJ1-1; perhaps TRBD1 as D (6 bases). Germline assignment: CDR1 SGHDT and CDR2 YYEEEE. CDR3 size: 13 residues. Trimming pared 4 bases from V and 9 bases from J, leaving 16 bases between. CDR3 protein: CASSHSWRGKAFF. CDR3 nucleotide sequence: TGTGCCAGCAGCCACTCATGGAGGGGGAAAGCTTTCTTT.

The gene calls are TRBV9 and TRBJ2-5, with a weak D call TRBD1 (5 bases). Trimming removed 6 bases at V and 3 bases at J, with 15 bases between. The CDR3 spans 14 residues. Germline values: CDR1 SGDLS, CDR2 YYNGEE. CDR3 sequence: CASNRQGLEETQYF. DNA for the CDR3: TGTGCCAGCAACCGGCAGGGATTGGAAGAGACCCAGTACTTC.

Only a few counts were recorded for this clone. The chain carries TRBV7-9 and TRBJ2-6; the D is unclear. Trimming stripped 7 bases from V and 5 bases from J, with 24 bases between. Germline CDR1 reads SEHNR; CDR2 reads FQNEAQ (reference sequence). The CDR3 extends over 18 amino acids. CDR3 nucleotide sequence: TGTGCCAGCACGTGGCAGCATACCATGAAAAGTCGGGCCAACGTCCTGACTTTC. Translating gives CASTWQHTMKSRANVLTF.

The V call is TRBV7-6, the J call TRBJ2-7; TRBD2 matches 9 bases. Losses at the gene ends were 5 bases for V and 7 bases for J; bases not matched to a gene: 12. The CDR3 length is 15 residues. CDR1 is SGHVS and CDR2 is FNYEAQ in the germline V gene. The CDR3 DNA sequence: TGTGCCAGCAGCGCCCCTGGCGGGGGGGCCGGTGAGCAGTACTTC. Residues: CASSAPGGGAGEQYF.

This chain uses TRBV6-4 with TRBJ2-2; no definite D call. Germline V CDR1 and CDR2: MRHNA, SNTAGT. Trimming took 3 bases from V and 3 from J, leaving 8 bases between them. There are 14 residues in the CDR3. CDR3 sequence reads: CASSDGQDTGELFF. CDR3 nucleotides: TGTGCCAGCAGTGATGGGCAGGACACCGGGGAGCTGTTTTTT.

V and J are TRBV7-2 and TRBJ2-5; 7 bases are shared with TRBD1. Germline V gene data show CDR1 as SGHTA and CDR2 as FQGNSA. The CDR3 contains 13 residues. J was trimmed by 2 bases and V by 6 bases; bases with no gene match: 3. CDR3 DNA sequence: TGTGCCAGCAGTCGGGGACAGCAAGAGACCCAGTACTTC. The encoded protein is CASSRGQQETQYF.